This is a list of T cell receptor beta chains from one sample in a study of blood T cell repertoires in COVID-19. Clones were read by immunoSEQ multiplex PCR, and TCRdb kept only the in-frame ones, dropping some. This sample carries 250,000 to 300,000 clones, roughly 91% of them seen once, and the ten largest clones take approximately 4.6%. Source material: peripheral blood. The receptors were gathered from a man in his forties with acute or convalescent COVID-19. CDR3s include the opening cysteine and the closing phenylalanine or tryptophan. D genes are given only for firm matches. The size of a clone is reported for some rows only, either as once, few or many, or as a class for expanded clones.

v_call: TRBV2
cdr3_length: 15
d_call: TRBD1
clone_size: NA
j_call: TRBJ1-3
cdr3_nt: TGTGCCAGCAGTGAAACAGGGGACCCTGGAAACACCATATATTTT
cdr3_aa: CASSETGDPGNTIYF

v_call: TRBV6-5
cdr3_length: 12
d_call: NA
clone_size: NA
j_call: TRBJ1-4
cdr3_nt: TGTGCCAGCAGTTACTCGAGGCAAAAACTGTTTTTT
cdr3_aa: CASSYSRQKLFF

v_call: TRBV15
cdr3_length: 12
d_call: NA
clone_size: NA
j_call: TRBJ2-2
cdr3_nt: TGTGCCACCAACGGTTTGACCGGGGAGCTGTTTTTT
cdr3_aa: CATNGLTGELFF

v_call: TRBV14
cdr3_length: 18
d_call: TRBD2
clone_size: NA
j_call: TRBJ2-3
cdr3_nt: TGTGCCAGCAGCCAAGGGCAGACTAGCGGGGGGCACACAGATACGCAGTATTTT
cdr3_aa: CASSQGQTSGGHTDTQYF

v_call: TRBV6-6
cdr3_length: 14
d_call: NA
clone_size: NA
j_call: TRBJ2-1
cdr3_nt: TGTGCCAGCAGTTTCCGTACTAGAGGCGGTGAGCAGTTCTTC
cdr3_aa: CASSFRTRGGEQFF

v_call: TRBV5-6
cdr3_length: 14
d_call: TRBD1
clone_size: NA
j_call: TRBJ1-1
cdr3_nt: TGTGCCAGCAGCTTGGGACAGGGTGGGACTGAAGCTTTCTTT
cdr3_aa: CASSLGQGGTEAFF

v_call: TRBV19
cdr3_length: 15
d_call: NA
clone_size: NA
j_call: TRBJ1-2
cdr3_nt: TGTGCCAGTAGTAAGGAAGGCCCCGGGAACTATGGCTACACCTTC
cdr3_aa: CASSKEGPGNYGYTF

v_call: TRBV5-5
cdr3_length: 15
d_call: NA
clone_size: NA
j_call: TRBJ1-2
cdr3_nt: TGTGCCAGCAGCTTGGGTTTCGTGACAAACTATGGCTACACCTTC
cdr3_aa: CASSLGFVTNYGYTF

v_call: TRBV7-6
cdr3_length: 17
d_call: NA
clone_size: NA
j_call: TRBJ2-1
cdr3_nt: TGTGCCAGCAGCTTAGCGCCCCCCCAGGGGGGCCTCGGGGAGCAGTTCTTC
cdr3_aa: CASSLAPPQGGLGEQFF

v_call: TRBV19
cdr3_length: 16
d_call: NA
clone_size: once
j_call: TRBJ2-1
cdr3_nt: TGTGCCAGTAGTATAGATCGTAGGAGCTCCTACAATGAGCAGTTCTTC
cdr3_aa: CASSIDRRSSYNEQFF

v_call: TRBV7-9
cdr3_length: 14
d_call: NA
clone_size: NA
j_call: TRBJ1-1
cdr3_nt: TGTGCCAGCAGCTTATTTGGGGCCCAGACTGAAGCTTTCTTT
cdr3_aa: CASSLFGAQTEAFF

v_call: TRBV9
cdr3_length: 16
d_call: TRBD1
clone_size: NA
j_call: TRBJ2-1
cdr3_nt: TGTGCCAGCAGCCCCCGACAGGGGAGCTCCTACAATGAGCAGTTCTTC
cdr3_aa: CASSPRQGSSYNEQFF

v_call: TRBV12-3/TRBV12-4
cdr3_length: 12
d_call: TRBD2
clone_size: NA
j_call: TRBJ2-7
cdr3_nt: TGTGCCAGCACCCAGGGAGGGTACGAGCAGTACTTC
cdr3_aa: CASTQGGYEQYF

v_call: TRBV6-5
cdr3_length: 14
d_call: TRBD1
clone_size: NA
j_call: TRBJ2-2
cdr3_nt: TGTGCCAGCGGGGGGACAGGCAACACCGGGGAGCTGTTTTTT
cdr3_aa: CASGGTGNTGELFF

v_call: TRBV5-4
cdr3_length: 13
d_call: NA
clone_size: NA
j_call: TRBJ2-3
cdr3_nt: TGTGCCAGCAGCGAAGTCGGTCGGGATACGCAGTATTTT
cdr3_aa: CASSEVGRDTQYF

v_call: TRBV10-3
cdr3_length: 16
d_call: TRBD2
clone_size: NA
j_call: TRBJ2-3
cdr3_nt: TGTGCCATCAGTGACCCGGGACTGGGGGGGGCAGATACGCAGTATTTT
cdr3_aa: CAISDPGLGGADTQYF

v_call: TRBV27
cdr3_length: 15
d_call: NA
clone_size: NA
j_call: TRBJ1-2
cdr3_nt: TGTGCCAGCAGTTTTCTAGGACAGTCTAACTATGGCTACACCTTC
cdr3_aa: CASSFLGQSNYGYTF

v_call: TRBV7-9
cdr3_length: 15
d_call: TRBD1
clone_size: NA
j_call: TRBJ2-1
cdr3_nt: TGTGCCAGCAGCTCCCAGGGGGACTCCTACAATGAGCAGTTCTTC
cdr3_aa: CASSSQGDSYNEQFF

v_call: TRBV27
cdr3_length: 16
d_call: TRBD1
clone_size: NA
j_call: TRBJ1-6
cdr3_nt: TGTGCCAGTGCTTTGGACAGGTCAGCCTATAATTCACCCCTCCACTTT
cdr3_aa: CASALDRSAYNSPLHF

v_call: TRBV5-1
cdr3_length: 13
d_call: NA
clone_size: once
j_call: TRBJ2-7
cdr3_nt: TGCGCCAGCAGCTTGCCCTCTCTCTACGAGCAGTACTTC
cdr3_aa: CASSLPSLYEQYF

v_call: TRBV6-2/TRBV6-3
cdr3_length: 13
d_call: NA
clone_size: NA
j_call: TRBJ1-2
cdr3_nt: TGTGCCAGCAGTCTACAGGGTGACTATGGCTACACCTTC
cdr3_aa: CASSLQGDYGYTF

v_call: TRBV10-1
cdr3_length: 13
d_call: TRBD1
clone_size: NA
j_call: TRBJ1-1
cdr3_nt: TGCGCCAGCAGCGGACAGGGGCTGGGTGAAGCTTTCTTT
cdr3_aa: CASSGQGLGEAFF

v_call: TRBV6-5
cdr3_length: 15
d_call: TRBD1
clone_size: NA
j_call: TRBJ2-7
cdr3_nt: TGTGCCAGCAGGGTCCGGACAGGGATGGGAGGCGAGCAGTACTTC
cdr3_aa: CASRVRTGMGGEQYF

v_call: TRBV4-1
cdr3_length: 14
d_call: TRBD1
clone_size: NA
j_call: TRBJ1-1
cdr3_nt: TGCGCCAGCAGCCAAGGTAGACAGGGAACTGAAGCTTTCTTT
cdr3_aa: CASSQGRQGTEAFF

v_call: TRBV5-4
cdr3_length: 15
d_call: NA
clone_size: NA
j_call: TRBJ2-3
cdr3_nt: TGTGCCAGCAGCTGGGACTCCTACAGCACAGATACGCAGTATTTT
cdr3_aa: CASSWDSYSTDTQYF

v_call: TRBV5-1
cdr3_length: 11
d_call: NA
clone_size: NA
j_call: TRBJ2-7
cdr3_nt: TGCGCCAGCAGCACAACCTACGAGCAGTACTTC
cdr3_aa: CASSTTYEQYF

v_call: TRBV7-9
cdr3_length: 16
d_call: TRBD1
clone_size: once
j_call: TRBJ1-2
cdr3_nt: TGTGCCAGCAGCCCCTACGTGAGGGGGCAAAGTGGTGGCTACACCTTC
cdr3_aa: CASSPYVRGQSGGYTF

v_call: TRBV18
cdr3_length: 13
d_call: NA
clone_size: NA
j_call: TRBJ1-2
cdr3_nt: TGTGCCAGCTCTCCTACAGGGCAGGATGGCTACACCTTC
cdr3_aa: CASSPTGQDGYTF

v_call: TRBV6-5
cdr3_length: 12
d_call: NA
clone_size: NA
j_call: TRBJ1-2
cdr3_nt: TGTGCCAGCAGCCCAGGGCCATATGGCTACACCTTC
cdr3_aa: CASSPGPYGYTF

v_call: TRBV12-3/TRBV12-4
cdr3_length: 13
d_call: NA
clone_size: once
j_call: TRBJ1-5
cdr3_nt: TGTGCCAGCAGTTCGACAGAGTATCAGCCCCAGCATTTT
cdr3_aa: CASSSTEYQPQHF

v_call: TRBV7-9
cdr3_length: 14
d_call: TRBD2
clone_size: NA
j_call: TRBJ2-7
cdr3_nt: TGTGCCAGCAGCTCCTCCGGGACTACCCCCGAGCAGTACTTC
cdr3_aa: CASSSSGTTPEQYF

v_call: TRBV28
cdr3_length: 15
d_call: NA
clone_size: NA
j_call: TRBJ2-2
cdr3_nt: TGTGCCAGCAGTTTGGAACAGGGGAACACCGGGGAGCTGTTTTTT
cdr3_aa: CASSLEQGNTGELFF

v_call: TRBV6-4
cdr3_length: 14
d_call: TRBD1
clone_size: NA
j_call: TRBJ2-1
cdr3_nt: TGTGCCAGCAGCCGGGACAGGGTATTCGATGAGCAGTTCTTC
cdr3_aa: CASSRDRVFDEQFF

v_call: TRBV18
cdr3_length: 13
d_call: NA
clone_size: NA
j_call: TRBJ1-6
cdr3_nt: TGTGCCAGCTCACCCGACACTAATTCACCCCTCCACTTT
cdr3_aa: CASSPDTNSPLHF

v_call: TRBV12-3/TRBV12-4
cdr3_length: 12
d_call: NA
clone_size: NA
j_call: TRBJ1-2
cdr3_nt: TGTGCCAGCAGTTTAGGGGCATATGGCTACACCTTC
cdr3_aa: CASSLGAYGYTF

v_call: TRBV10-3
cdr3_length: 16
d_call: TRBD1
clone_size: NA
j_call: TRBJ1-5
cdr3_nt: TGTGCCATCAGCGCCGACAGGGGGCAGGTGGCTCAGCCCCAGCATTTT
cdr3_aa: CAISADRGQVAQPQHF

v_call: TRBV7-2
cdr3_length: 14
d_call: TRBD2
clone_size: NA
j_call: TRBJ2-3
cdr3_nt: TGTGCCAGCAGCGCAGCGGGGGGGCGCGATACGCAGTATTTT
cdr3_aa: CASSAAGGRDTQYF

v_call: TRBV9
cdr3_length: 14
d_call: TRBD2
clone_size: NA
j_call: TRBJ2-7
cdr3_nt: TGTGCCAGCAGCCGGGGAGGGGCAGCCTACGAGCAGTACTTC
cdr3_aa: CASSRGGAAYEQYF

v_call: TRBV7-9
cdr3_length: 19
d_call: NA
clone_size: once
j_call: TRBJ2-6
cdr3_nt: TGTGCCAGCAGCTTAAAAGGCGGCGTTGGGGACTCAGGGGCCAACGTCCTGACTTTC
cdr3_aa: CASSLKGGVGDSGANVLTF

v_call: TRBV10-3
cdr3_length: 17
d_call: TRBD1
clone_size: NA
j_call: TRBJ1-1
cdr3_nt: TGTGCCATCAGCTCTACCGGGACAGGGCCGGATTCCACTGAAGCTTTCTTT
cdr3_aa: CAISSTGTGPDSTEAFF

v_call: TRBV6-5
cdr3_length: 15
d_call: NA
clone_size: NA
j_call: TRBJ1-1
cdr3_nt: TGTGCCAGCAGTTACGGCCTTGTTGGGGGCAGTGAAGCTTTCTTT
cdr3_aa: CASSYGLVGGSEAFF

v_call: TRBV7-2
cdr3_length: 15
d_call: NA
clone_size: NA
j_call: TRBJ1-1
cdr3_nt: TGTGCCAGCAGCTTATATCTGGGGGCTAACACTGAAGCTTTCTTT
cdr3_aa: CASSLYLGANTEAFF

v_call: TRBV6-5
cdr3_length: 16
d_call: TRBD1
clone_size: NA
j_call: TRBJ1-1
cdr3_nt: TGTGCCAGCAGTTACCCGATGGACAGGGGAGGCACTGAAGCTTTCTTT
cdr3_aa: CASSYPMDRGGTEAFF

v_call: TRBV18
cdr3_length: 13
d_call: NA
clone_size: NA
j_call: TRBJ1-1
cdr3_nt: TGTGCCAGCTCACCACAGGGGATTGCTGAAGCTTTCTTT
cdr3_aa: CASSPQGIAEAFF

v_call: TRBV7-9
cdr3_length: 15
d_call: TRBD1
clone_size: NA
j_call: TRBJ2-7
cdr3_nt: TGTGCCAGCAGCTTAGAAGGACAGGGGCCCTACGAGCAGTACTTC
cdr3_aa: CASSLEGQGPYEQYF

v_call: TRBV9
cdr3_length: 15
d_call: TRBD1
clone_size: NA
j_call: TRBJ1-2
cdr3_nt: TGTGCCAGCAGCCCTTATACAGGGGCCAACTATGGCTACACCTTC
cdr3_aa: CASSPYTGANYGYTF

v_call: TRBV3-1/TRBV3-2
cdr3_length: 15
d_call: TRBD1
clone_size: NA
j_call: TRBJ2-1
cdr3_nt: TGTGCCAGCAGCCCAACAGGGGGCCTCTACAATGAGCAGTTCTTC
cdr3_aa: CASSPTGGLYNEQFF

v_call: TRBV6-5
cdr3_length: 15
d_call: NA
clone_size: NA
j_call: TRBJ1-5
cdr3_nt: TGTGCCAGCAGTCGGACAGATTATAGCAATCAGCCCCAGCATTTT
cdr3_aa: CASSRTDYSNQPQHF

v_call: TRBV10-3
cdr3_length: 12
d_call: TRBD1
clone_size: NA
j_call: TRBJ1-2
cdr3_nt: TGTGCCATCAGTGGGGGGACAGCAGGCTACACCTTC
cdr3_aa: CAISGGTAGYTF

v_call: TRBV12-3/TRBV12-4
cdr3_length: 13
d_call: TRBD1
clone_size: once
j_call: TRBJ2-7
cdr3_nt: TGTGCCAGCAGTTCCACAGGGGGCGACGAGCAGTACTTC
cdr3_aa: CASSSTGGDEQYF

v_call: TRBV27
cdr3_length: 14
d_call: NA
clone_size: NA
j_call: TRBJ1-2
cdr3_nt: TGTGCCAGCAGGCGACAAGGGGGGGACTATGGCTACACCTTC
cdr3_aa: CASRRQGGDYGYTF

v_call: TRBV3-1/TRBV3-2
cdr3_length: 13
d_call: TRBD1
clone_size: NA
j_call: TRBJ2-3
cdr3_nt: TGTGCCAGCAGCCGGGACAGGGGTTATACGCAGTATTTT
cdr3_aa: CASSRDRGYTQYF

v_call: TRBV5-4
cdr3_length: 12
d_call: NA
clone_size: NA
j_call: TRBJ1-2
cdr3_nt: TGTGCCAGCAGCTTGGGACAGGATGGCTACACCTTC
cdr3_aa: CASSLGQDGYTF

v_call: TRBV4-2
cdr3_length: 17
d_call: TRBD2
clone_size: NA
j_call: TRBJ2-4
cdr3_nt: TGTGCCAGCAGCCAAGAAGACGAGCGGGGGGGCAGAGACATTCAGTACTTC
cdr3_aa: CASSQEDERGGRDIQYF